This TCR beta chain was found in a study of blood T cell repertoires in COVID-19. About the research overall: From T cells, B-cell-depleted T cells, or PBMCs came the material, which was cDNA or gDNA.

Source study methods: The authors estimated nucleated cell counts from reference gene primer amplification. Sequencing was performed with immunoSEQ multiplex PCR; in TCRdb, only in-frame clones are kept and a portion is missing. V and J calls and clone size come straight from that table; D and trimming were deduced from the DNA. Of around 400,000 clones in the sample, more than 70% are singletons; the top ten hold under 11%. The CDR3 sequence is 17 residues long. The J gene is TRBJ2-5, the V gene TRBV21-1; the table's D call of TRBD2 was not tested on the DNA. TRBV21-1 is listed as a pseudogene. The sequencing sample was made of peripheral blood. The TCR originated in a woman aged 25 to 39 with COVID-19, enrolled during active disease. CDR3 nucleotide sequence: TGTGCCAGCAGCAAGGGACTAGCGGGAGGGCCGGGGGAGACCCAGTACTTC. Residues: CASSKGLAGGPGETQYF.